The 16 T cell receptor beta chains in this list originate from one sample, sequenced in a study of blood T cell repertoires in COVID-19. Assay: immunoSEQ multiplex PCR; the TCRdb copy retains only in-frame clones and omits some. The table lists roughly 100,000 clones, approximately 90% of them singletons. Sequenced: peripheral blood. These receptors all stem from a human donor with COVID-19, enrolled during active disease. The donor label of this sample is uncertain.

CDR3: CASSVDEGTYGYTF. CDR3 DNA sequence: TGTGCCAGCAGCGTAGACGAGGGTACCTATGGCTACACCTTC. This chain uses TRBV9 with TRBJ1-2; D call uncertain. V dropped 0 bases and J dropped 4 bases, with 10 bases sitting between them. There are 14 residues in the CDR3. The germline gives CDR1 SGDLS, CDR2 YYNGEE. The variable domain in full, completed from reference TRBV9 and TRBJ1-2, reads DSGVTQTPKHLITATGQRVTLRCSPRSGDLSVYWYQQSLDQGLQFLIQYYNGEERAKGNILERFSAQQFPDLHSELNLSSLELGDSALYFCASSVDEGTYGYTFGSGTRLTVV.

The V call is TRBV11-2, the J call TRBJ1-5; TRBD1 matches at 8 bases. Losses at the gene ends were 5 bases for V and 5 bases for J; bases not matched to a gene: 8. Germline CDR1 is SGHAT and CDR2 is FQNNGV. This CDR3 is 15 amino acids long. The chain's CDR3 is CASSLGQGSYQPQHF. The DNA of the CDR3 is TGTGCCAGCAGCCTTGGACAGGGAAGTTATCAGCCCCAGCATTTT. Looking up the rest from reference TRBV11-2 and TRBJ1-5 gives the full variable domain: EAGVAQSPRYKIIEKRQSVAFWCNPISGHATLYWYQQILGQGPKLLIQFQNNGVVDDSQLPKDRFSAERLKGVDSTLKIQPAKLEDSAVYLCASSLGQGSYQPQHFGDGTRLSIL.

A single count supports this clone. The genes are TRBV5-5 and TRBJ1-4; the D gene is possibly TRBD1 (5 bases). V lost 0 bases to trimming and J lost 3 bases, with 15 bases between them. CDR1 is SGHKS and CDR2 is YYEKEE in the germline V gene (reference sequence). CDR3 length equals 17 residues. The CDR3 region has the DNA TGTGCCAGCAGCTTGGCAGTCCCACCGGGGGCTAATGAAAAACTGTTTTTT. Its translation: CASSLAVPPGANEKLFF. Complete variable domain (other parts from reference TRBV5-5 and TRBJ1-4): DAGVTQSPTHLIKTRGQQVTLRCSPISGHKSVSWYQQVLGQGPQFIFQYYEKEERGRGNFPDRFSARQFPNYSSELNVNALLLGDSALYLCASSLAVPPGANEKLFFGSGTQLSVL.

The rearrangement joins TRBV5-8 to TRBJ1-2; possibly TRBD1 for D (5 bases). Germline assignment: CDR1 SGHTS and CDR2 YDEGEE. Trimming removed 2 bases at V and 6 bases at J, with 23 bases between. CDR3 length: 17 amino acids. Here the CDR3 reads CASSFIPGTGGADGYTF. CDR3 sequence (DNA): TGTGCCAGCAGCTTTATCCCCGGGACGGGGGGTGCAGATGGCTACACCTTC.

The chain joins TRBV2 to TRBJ1-4, with a possible D match to TRBD1 (6 bases). The germline V gene encodes CDR1 SNHLY and CDR2 FYNNEI. Trimming cost V 3 bases and J 1 base, with 12 bases left between them. This CDR3 spans 16 amino acids. The CDR3 sequence is CASSDLGARTNEKLFF. CDR3 coding DNA: TGTGCCAGCAGTGATCTGGGGGCGCGAACTAATGAAAAACTGTTTTTT. Complete variable domain (other parts from reference TRBV2 and TRBJ1-4): EPEVTQTPSHQVTQMGQEVILRCVPISNHLYFYWYRQILGQKVEFLVSFYNNEISEKSEIFDDQFSVERPDGSNFTLKIRSTKLEDSAMYFCASSDLGARTNEKLFFGSGTQLSVL.

This chain joins TRBV7-9 and TRBJ1-3; D is unclear. The CDR3 is made up of 15 amino acids. Germline CDR1 SEHNR, CDR2 FQNEAQ (reference sequence). V was pared by 4 bases and J by 0 bases, with 10 bases between. The CDR3 sequence: CASSYDGASGNTIYF. CDR3 DNA: TGTGCCAGCAGCTACGACGGAGCCTCTGGAAACACCATATATTTT. Full variable domain (outside the CDR3, taken from reference TRBV7-9 and TRBJ1-3): DTGVSQNPRHKITKRGQNVTFRCDPISEHNRLYWYRQTLGQGPEFLTYFQNEAQLEKSRLLSDRFSAERPKGSFSTLEIQRTEQGDSAMYLCASSYDGASGNTIYFGEGSWLTVV.

The V and J genes are TRBV16 and TRBJ2-1; TRBD2 might be the D (5 bases). V dropped 3 bases and J dropped 0 bases, with 12 bases sitting between them. Germline loops: CDR1 KGHSY, CDR2 FQNENV. There are 16 residues in the CDR3. CDR3 coding DNA: TGTGCCAGCAGCCATCAGGCCCGGGGCTCCTACAATGAGCAGTTCTTC. It codes for CASSHQARGSYNEQFF.

The chain carries TRBV10-3 and TRBJ2-3, with D tentatively TRBD2 (6 bases). The CDR3 length is 14 residues. Deletions cut 3 bases from V and 2 bases from J, with 9 bases between. Germline lookup yields CDR1 ENHRY and CDR2 SYGVKD. CDR3 sequence reads: CAISDAGITDTQYF. The DNA of the CDR3 is TGTGCCATCAGTGATGCGGGAATCACAGATACGCAGTATTTT.

This chain uses TRBV25-1 with TRBJ2-1; D is possibly TRBD2 (6 bases). This CDR3 has 15 amino acids. Germline V CDR1 and CDR2: MGHDK, SYGVNS. Trimming took off 4 bases at V and 2 bases at J, with 12 bases between the two ends. The CDR3 nucleotides read TGTGCCAGCAGTGTCGGGGGTAGCGCCTACAATGAGCAGTTCTTC. Translated, it gives CASSVGGSAYNEQFF.

The J gene is TRBJ2-7, the V gene TRBV3-1 (or the pseudogene TRBV3-2); 7 positions agree with TRBD2. V lost 0 bases and J lost 2; bases outside the gene matches: 1. Germline CDR1 is LGHDT and CDR2 is YNNKEL (reference sequence). The CDR3 spans 14 residues. The CDR3 loop reads CASSQDGTTYEQYF. CDR3 in DNA: TGTGCCAGCAGCCAAGACGGGACTACCTACGAGCAGTACTTC.

This sequence joins TRBV12-3 or TRBV12-4 and TRBJ1-1; D not resolved. Trimming stripped 1 base from V and 10 bases from J, with 4 bases between. The CDR3 has 10 amino acids. Here the CDR3 reads CASSLGRAFF. The CDR3 DNA reads TGTGCCAGCAGTTTAGGTAGAGCTTTCTTT.

The chain is built from TRBV2 and TRBJ1-4; tentative D call: TRBD1 (5 bases). Germline lookup yields CDR1 SNHLY and CDR2 FYNNEI. The CDR3 loop spans 13 amino acids. V was shortened by 10 bases and J by 2 bases, with 11 bases between the two germline ends. The CDR3 is CATRRGTNEKLFF. In nucleotides, the CDR3 is TGTGCCACCCGAAGGGGTACTAATGAAAAACTGTTTTTT.

This clone was observed a single time. The CDR3 here is CASSLGDRGYASRETQYF. CDR3 sequence (DNA): TGTGCCAGCAGTCTCGGGGACAGGGGTTACGCGTCCCGGGAGACCCAGTACTTC. This chain links TRBV6-2 or TRBV6-3 with TRBJ2-5; TRBD1 matches at 10 bases. CDR1 is MNHEY, CDR2 SVGEGT, per germline. The V gene end was trimmed by 5 bases and the J gene end by 5 bases; junction bases not matched to a gene: 17. This CDR3 is built from 18 residues.

The chain recombines TRBV9 with TRBJ1-1; 9 bases line up with TRBD1. This CDR3 contains 15 residues. Trimming took 3 bases from V and 0 from J; bases not matched to a gene: 3. Germline V gene data show CDR1 as SGDLS and CDR2 as YYNGEE. CDR3 DNA sequence: TGTGCCAGCAGCGGTCGGACAGGGGTGAACACTGAAGCTTTCTTT. Translated, it gives CASSGRTGVNTEAFF.

The chain employs TRBV12-3 or TRBV12-4 and TRBJ1-5, with D hard to call. The CDR3 covers 13 residues. V was shortened by 6 bases and J by 4 bases, with 10 bases between the two germline ends. The CDR3 is CASSTYWNQPQHF. The CDR3 DNA is TGTGCCAGCAGCACCTACTGGAATCAGCCCCAGCATTTT.

About this clone: Other DNA sequences in the same sample also yield this CDR3. V is TRBV24-1 and J is TRBJ2-5; D ambiguous. This CDR3 comprises 11 residues. V lost 4 bases, J lost 5 bases, and 4 bases lay in between. Per germline, CDR1 KGHDR and CDR2 SFDVKD. CDR3 amino acids: CATSDRETQYF. The CDR3 region has the DNA TGTGCCACCAGTGACCGGGAGACCCAGTACTTC.